This passage covers 21 T cell receptor beta chains from one sample sequenced in a study of beta chain features in type 1 diabetes. Whole-study findings and limits: Shortening that was moderate but significant affected the TCRB CDR3s of Type 1 diabetes patients in all four CD4+ subsets.

As every portion of the isolated RNA was reverse transcribed, the sequencing read expressed TCRB transcripts. The assay was immunoSEQ multiplex PCR, and TCRdb's table has in-frame clones only and misses some. This repertoire shows about 660,000 clones, about 14% found once; its top ten account for less than 0.04%. These TCRs are of unknown antigen specificity. Sequences were obtained from naive CD4+ T cells from blood. The source of these receptors is a man between 18 and 35 years old with type 1 diabetes.

This clone has only a few counts. The gene calls are TRBV7-2 and TRBJ2-7; D is unresolved. V lost 1 base and J 0 bases, leaving 10 bases between the germline ends. The V gene's germline CDR1 is SGHTA and CDR2 FQGNSA. The CDR3 runs to 15 residues. This CDR3 reads CASSLVGQSSYEQYF. The CDR3 DNA follows: TGTGCCAGCAGCTTAGTTGGGCAGAGCTCCTACGAGCAGTACTTC.

The chain links TRBV30 to TRBJ1-5, with a tentative D call TRBD1 (6 bases). There are 13 residues in the CDR3. V was clipped by 5 bases and J by 6 bases, with 14 bases between them. Germline V gene sequence: CDR1 GTSNPN, CDR2 SVGIG (reference sequence). CDR3 bases: TGTGCCTGGGCCGGGGGGCCGGGTCAGCCCCAGCATTTT. Protein product: CAWAGGPGQPQHF.

This clone was counted between two and nine times. Its ends do not fully match the called genes, so a read error is possible. The gene calls are TRBV7-7 and TRBJ2-3; 8 positions match TRBD2. Per the germline V gene, CDR1 is SSHAT and CDR2 is FNYEAQ (reference sequence). The CDR3 is 15 amino acids. This CDR3 is CASSSSSGDTDTQYF. The CDR3 nucleotides read TGTGCTAGCAGCTCAAGTAGCGGGGACACAGATACGCAGTATTTT.

This clone has a handful of counts. The J gene is TRBJ1-5, the V gene TRBV7-2, with a possible D match to TRBD1 (6 bases). Germline V gives CDR1 SGHTA, CDR2 FQGNSA. The V end lost 1 base, the J end lost 4 bases, and 11 bases lay between the germline ends. The CDR3 runs 15 residues. The CDR3 DNA sequence: TGTGCCAGCAGCTTAGGGACAGCCTCTAATCAGCCCCAGCATTTT. Translation gives CASSLGTASNQPQHF.

The chain combines TRBV18 with TRBJ1-5; 10 nucleotides agree with TRBD1. Trimming at V came to 4 bases and at J to 6 bases, leaving 3 bases not matched to a gene. The CDR3 spans 14 residues. Germline V gene data show CDR1 as KGHSH and CDR2 as LQKENI. CDR3 protein: CASSRDRGPQPQHF. For the CDR3, the DNA is TGTGCCAGCTCACGCGACAGGGGGCCTCAGCCCCAGCATTTT.

This clone has just a few counts. The rearrangement uses TRBV7-9 and TRBJ2-5, with D possibly TRBD1 on 5 matching bases. CDR1 and CDR2 from the germline V gene are SEHNR and FQNEAQ (reference sequence). There are 11 residues in the CDR3. Deletions cut 9 bases from V and 9 bases from J, with 14 bases between. This chain's CDR3 is CARDLQESQYF. The CDR3, as DNA: TGTGCCAGGGACCTACAGGAATCCCAGTACTTC.

The V call is TRBV25-1, the J call TRBJ1-4; a weak D match, TRBD1 (5 bases). The germline CDR1 and CDR2 sequences are MGHDK and SYGVNS. This CDR3 is 14 amino acids long. V shed 4 bases and J shed 8 bases, with 14 bases lying between them. The CDR3 loop reads CASSGMGGDEKLFF. The CDR3 bases are TGTGCCAGCAGTGGGATGGGGGGGGACGAAAAACTGTTTTTT.

This chain links TRBV7-6 with TRBJ2-3; a possible D gene is TRBD2 (6 bases). Trimming removed 5 bases from V and 1 base from J, with 19 bases in between. Per germline, CDR1 SGHVS and CDR2 FNYEAQ. The CDR3 is made up of 17 amino acids. The CDR3: CASSPIEAGRRTDTQYF. DNA for the CDR3: TGTGCCAGCAGCCCTATTGAGGCGGGGCGACGCACAGATACGCAGTATTTT.

A few counts support this clone. The same CDR3 can be traced to other DNA sequences in this sample. CDR3 sequence: CASRETGSYEQYF. DNA for the CDR3: TGTGCCAGCAGGGAGACAGGTTCCTACGAGCAGTACTTC. V usage is TRBV6-5 and J usage is TRBJ2-7, with D tentatively TRBD1 (6 bases). CDR1 and CDR2 from the germline V gene are MNHEY and SVGAGI. V was clipped by 6 bases and J by 1 base, with 10 bases between them. This CDR3 is built from 13 residues.

About this clone: Within the sample, other DNA sequences also encode this same CDR3. The chain's CDR3 is CAWSVGMNTEAFF. DNA of the CDR3: TGTGCCTGGAGTGTAGGAATGAACACTGAAGCTTTCTTT. The chain couples TRBV30 to TRBJ1-1; no definite D call. This CDR3 has 13 residues. Trimming removed 0 bases at V and 0 bases at J, with 5 bases between. The germline V gene encodes CDR1 GTSNPN and CDR2 SVGIG (reference sequence).

In its sample, this clone was seen a few times. The gene calls are TRBV5-1 and TRBJ2-7, with 8 bases that match TRBD2. This CDR3 has 18 residues. Looked up from germline, CDR1 is SGHRS and CDR2 is YFSETQ. Trimming removed 0 bases from V and 0 bases from J; junction bases left unmatched: 11. The CDR3: CASSLGLLAGASSYEQYF. CDR3 sequence (DNA): TGCGCCAGCAGCTTGGGTTTGCTAGCGGGCGCCAGCTCCTACGAGCAGTACTTC.

The chain uses TRBV30 and TRBJ1-1; perhaps TRBD1 as D (5 bases). V lost 3 bases to trimming and J lost 3 bases, with 11 bases between them. The CDR3 consists of 13 residues. Germline V gives CDR1 GTSNPN, CDR2 SVGIG (reference sequence). The CDR3 nucleotides are TGTGCCTGGAGGACGGGACCGTACACTGAAGCTTTCTTT. Residues: CAWRTGPYTEAFF.

This clone has just a few counts. J is TRBJ2-3 and V is TRBV18; unclear D gene. The ends were cut back, 4 bases at V and 5 bases at J, with 10 bases in the middle. The germline CDR1 and CDR2 sequences are KGHSH and LQKENI. The CDR3 length is 13 residues. In DNA, the CDR3 is TGTGCCAGCTCACTACAAAGACAAGATACGCAGTATTTT. The encoded protein is CASSLQRQDTQYF.

The genes are TRBV15 and TRBJ2-2; 7 bases are shared with TRBD1. This CDR3 contains 15 residues. Germline V gene data show CDR1 as LNHNV and CDR2 as YYDKDF (reference sequence). The V gene end was trimmed by 6 bases and the J gene end by 2 bases; junction bases not matched to a gene: 6. CDR3 sequence reads: CATRGQNLNTGELFF. The DNA for the CDR3 is TGTGCCACCAGGGGACAGAACCTTAACACCGGGGAGCTGTTTTTT.

This clone was seen a handful of times. The CDR3 loop is CASSPAGTAAEQYF. The CDR3 region has the DNA TGTGCCAGCAGCCCCGCCGGGACGGCAGCCGAGCAGTACTTC. The chain uses TRBV7-2 and TRBJ2-7; D may correspond to TRBD1 or TRBD2 (5 bases each). In germline, CDR1 is SGHTA, CDR2 FQGNSA. The CDR3 runs 14 residues. Between the trimmed V and J ends, which lost 5 bases and 6 bases, there was a span of 17 bases.

This clone was counted between two and nine times. One base away lies a much larger clone, so this may be a sequencing read error. This chain joins TRBV9 and TRBJ2-5; D is unresolved. V dropped 4 bases and J dropped 3 bases, with 4 bases sitting between them. Germline V gene sequence: CDR1 SGDLS, CDR2 YYNGEE. The CDR3 consists of 11 residues. CDR3 in amino acids: CASSPEETQYF. Written as DNA, the CDR3 is TGTGCCAGCAGCCCCGAAGAGACCCAGTACTTC.

This clone was seen only a few times. The chain recombines TRBV9 with TRBJ2-5; 9 bases are a match to TRBD2. V lost 4 bases, J lost 0 bases, and 10 bases stayed unmatched. The CDR3 length is 17 residues. Per germline, CDR1 SGDLS and CDR2 YYNGEE. The CDR3 bases are TGTGCCAGCAGCCTTTTAAGCGGGGGGCCGAACCAAGAGACCCAGTACTTC. Translation: CASSLLSGGPNQETQYF.

J is TRBJ2-2 and V is TRBV7-9; 7 bases align to TRBD1. This CDR3 has 15 amino acids. Germline trimming cut 6 bases from V and 1 base from J; bases unmatched to any gene: 5. Germline values: CDR1 SEHNR, CDR2 FQNEAQ (reference sequence). DNA for the CDR3: TGTGCCAGCAGATTGGGACAGATGAACACCGGGGAGCTGTTTTTT. As protein: CASRLGQMNTGELFF.

The chain joins TRBV5-1 to TRBJ1-4; D remains unclear. Deletions cut 1 base from V and 2 bases from J, with 9 bases between. Germline loops: CDR1 SGHRS, CDR2 YFSETQ. The CDR3 sequence is 15 residues long. The CDR3 DNA is TGCGCCAGCAGCTTGCAACCCGGGACTAATGAAAAACTGTTTTTT. Translating it yields CASSLQPGTNEKLFF.

This clone was seen only a few times. The rearrangement joins TRBV4-3 to TRBJ2-3; TRBD2 agrees at 8 bases. The germline V gene has CDR1 LGHNA and CDR2 YSLEER. This CDR3 region has 14 residues. The V segment lost 6 bases and the J segment 3 bases; nucleotides outside the gene matches: 5. CDR3 protein: CASSFRGGTDTQYF. As DNA, the CDR3 is TGCGCCAGCAGTTTTCGGGGGGGGACAGATACGCAGTATTTT.

The rearrangement uses TRBV5-1 and TRBJ2-7, with a tentative D call TRBD1 (5 bases). The V gene's germline CDR1 is SGHRS and CDR2 YFSETQ. The V and J ends lost 4 bases and 3 bases respectively, with 11 bases between them. The CDR3 consists of 13 residues. CDR3 nucleotide sequence: TGCGCCAGCAGCCCCCAGGGCGGCTACGAGCAGTACTTC. Its translation: CASSPQGGYEQYF.